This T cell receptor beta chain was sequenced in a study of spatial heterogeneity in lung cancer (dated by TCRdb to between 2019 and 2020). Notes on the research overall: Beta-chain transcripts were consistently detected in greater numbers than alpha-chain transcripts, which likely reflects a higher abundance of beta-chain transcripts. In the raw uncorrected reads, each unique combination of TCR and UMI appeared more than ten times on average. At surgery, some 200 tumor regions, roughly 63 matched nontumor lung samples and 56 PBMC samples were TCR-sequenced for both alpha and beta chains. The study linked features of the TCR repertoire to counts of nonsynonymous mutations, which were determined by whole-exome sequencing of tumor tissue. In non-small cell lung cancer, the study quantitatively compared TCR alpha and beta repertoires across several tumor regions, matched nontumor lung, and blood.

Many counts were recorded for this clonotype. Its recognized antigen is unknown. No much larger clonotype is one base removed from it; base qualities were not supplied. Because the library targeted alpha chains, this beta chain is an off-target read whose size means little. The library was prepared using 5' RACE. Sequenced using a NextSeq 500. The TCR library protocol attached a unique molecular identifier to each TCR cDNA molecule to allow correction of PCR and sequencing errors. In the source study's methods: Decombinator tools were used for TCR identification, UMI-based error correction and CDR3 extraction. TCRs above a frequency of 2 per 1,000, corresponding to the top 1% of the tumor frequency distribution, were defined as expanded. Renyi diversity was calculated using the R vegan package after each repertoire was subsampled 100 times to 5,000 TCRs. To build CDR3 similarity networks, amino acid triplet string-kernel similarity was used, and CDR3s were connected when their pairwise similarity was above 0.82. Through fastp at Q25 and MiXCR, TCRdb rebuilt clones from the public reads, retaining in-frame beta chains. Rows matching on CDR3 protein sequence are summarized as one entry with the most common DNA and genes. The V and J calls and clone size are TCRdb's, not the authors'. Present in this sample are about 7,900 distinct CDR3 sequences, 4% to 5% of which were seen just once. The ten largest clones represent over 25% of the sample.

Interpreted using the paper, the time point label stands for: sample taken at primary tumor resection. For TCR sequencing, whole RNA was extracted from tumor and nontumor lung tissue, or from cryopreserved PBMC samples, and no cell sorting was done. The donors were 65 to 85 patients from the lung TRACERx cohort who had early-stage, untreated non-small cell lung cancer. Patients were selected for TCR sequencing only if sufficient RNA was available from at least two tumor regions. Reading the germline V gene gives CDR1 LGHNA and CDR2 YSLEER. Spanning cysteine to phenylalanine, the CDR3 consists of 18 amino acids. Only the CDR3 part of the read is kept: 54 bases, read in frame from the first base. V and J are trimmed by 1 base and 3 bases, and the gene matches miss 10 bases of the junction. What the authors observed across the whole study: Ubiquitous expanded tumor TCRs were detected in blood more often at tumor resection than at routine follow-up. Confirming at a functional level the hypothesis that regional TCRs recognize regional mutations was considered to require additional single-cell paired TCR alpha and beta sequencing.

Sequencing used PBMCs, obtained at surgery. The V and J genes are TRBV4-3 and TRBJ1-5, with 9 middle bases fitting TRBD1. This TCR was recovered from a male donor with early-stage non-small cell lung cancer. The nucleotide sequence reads TGCGCCAGCAGCCAAGGCCCGATTGGGACAGGGAACAATCAGCCCCAGCATTTT. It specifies CASSQGPIGTGNNQPQHF.